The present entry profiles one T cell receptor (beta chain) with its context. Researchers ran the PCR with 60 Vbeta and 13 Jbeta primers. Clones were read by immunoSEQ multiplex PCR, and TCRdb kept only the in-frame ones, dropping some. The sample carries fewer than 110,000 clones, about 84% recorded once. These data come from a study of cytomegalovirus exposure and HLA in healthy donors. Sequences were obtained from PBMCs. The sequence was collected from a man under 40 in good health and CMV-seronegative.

The CDR3 loop is CASRLQPQGRETQYF. The CDR3 bases are TGTGCCAGCAGGCTCCAACCACAGGGCCGGGAGACCCAGTACTTC. The chain is built from TRBV5-6 and TRBJ2-5; tentatively, D is TRBD1 (6 bases). The CDR3 runs 15 residues. Germline CDR1 and CDR2: SGHDT and YYEEEE. V was pared by 5 bases and J by 5 bases, with 19 bases between.